The clone carrying this T cell receptor (beta chain) came up many times. The data originate from a study of T-cell reconstitution after alpha-beta-depleted transplantation in children. V lost 4 bases, J lost 7 bases, and 12 bases stayed unmatched. Germline CDR1 reads SGHRS; CDR2 reads YFSETQ. CDR3 size: 15 residues. Preparing the TCRbeta library involved the use of unique molecular identifiers. MiXCR was run by TCRdb on the PCR reads, yielding one entry per CDR3 protein. In the table there are hundreds of thousands of distinct CDR3 sequences, 10% to 15% of which are singletons. The V call is TRBV5-1, the J call TRBJ1-1; 8 nucleotides line up with TRBD1. The source of this sequence is a girl aged 2-10 years with congenital amegakaryocytic thrombocytopenia, due to receive a stem cell transplant. Here the sequenced sample was PBMCs, taken before TCRalphabeta/CD19-depleted stem cell transplant. CDR3 sequence (DNA): TGCGCCAGCAGCATAGAACGGACAGGGTTGGGTGAAGCTTTCTTT. This translates into CASSIERTGLGEAFF.